This TCR beta chain was sequenced for a study of shared clonotypes between healthy human individuals. Whole-study findings and limits: The study drew on few donors, limiting represented genetic and exposure-history diversity. Depth was large, yet rarefaction showed that sorted-subset sequencing was incomplete.

Generated by immunoSEQ multiplex PCR, the TCRdb table keeps only in-frame clones and is missing some. The sample has about 2.4 million clones; roughly 93% are singletons. CDR3 length: 13 amino acids. The germline V gene encodes CDR1 MDHEN and CDR2 SYDVKM. Deletions cut 4 bases from V and 7 bases from J, with 13 bases between. About this clone: The target antigen is unknown.

The chain combines TRBV28 with TRBJ1-2; D ambiguous. This clonotype was sampled from a man younger than 35 in good health. Some clones in this sample may be carry-over from other donors' samples. Sequencing was carried out using naive CD4+ T cells from PBMCs. Stated subset: CD45RA+ positively selected. CDR3 protein: CASSSNPLSGYTF. CDR3 in DNA: TGTGCCAGCAGTTCCAACCCTTTATCTGGCTACACCTTC.